A selection of T cell receptor beta chains follows, all from one sample in a study of T cell responses to AZD1222 COVID-19 vaccine. Only in-frame clones appear in the TCRdb table, and some are missing; sequencing was by immunoSEQ multiplex PCR. Altogether 100,000 to 150,000 clones are present, 86% being singletons, with the ten largest covering roughly an eighth. The specimen was peripheral blood, collected on day 0 of AZD1222 vaccination. These TCRs come from an adult in good health. Both conserved end residues are part of each CDR3. D genes are given only for firm matches. Clone size is not always given. Where it is, it says once, few, many or a class for expanded clones.

D: TRBD1
J: TRBJ1-5
size: NA
V: TRBV5-1
CDR3: CASSDGQGTQPQHF

D: NA
J: TRBJ1-6
size: NA
V: TRBV11-2
CDR3: CASSPWQSDSPLHF

D: NA
J: TRBJ2-7
size: NA
V: TRBV18
CDR3: CASSPTGRYEQYF

D: TRBD2
J: TRBJ2-5
size: NA
V: TRBV11-2
CDR3: CASSFQLAGQETQYF

D: NA
J: TRBJ2-5
size: NA
V: TRBV19
CDR3: CASSIAGGGRETQYF

D: NA
J: TRBJ1-1
size: NA
V: TRBV7-3
CDR3: CASSLSMGTEAFF

D: TRBD2
J: TRBJ2-2
size: NA
V: TRBV7-9
CDR3: CASSPRHLAVNTGELFF

D: TRBD1
J: TRBJ1-2
size: NA
V: TRBV19
CDR3: CASSIEDRGHGYTF

D: NA
J: TRBJ1-6
size: NA
V: TRBV15
CDR3: CATSRDHNSPLHF

D: NA
J: TRBJ2-2
size: NA
V: TRBV7-2
CDR3: CASSSGQNTGELFF

D: NA
J: TRBJ1-1
size: few
V: TRBV14
CDR3: CASSQGNRAEAFF

D: NA
J: TRBJ1-1
size: few
V: TRBV19
CDR3: CASRRQQNTEAFF

D: NA
J: TRBJ2-7
size: NA
V: TRBV29-1
CDR3: CSVARVPYEQYF

D: TRBD1
J: TRBJ1-5
size: NA
V: TRBV4-1
CDR3: CASSQGQGAWGQPQHF

D: NA
J: TRBJ1-1
size: NA
V: TRBV6-5
CDR3: CASRSTGLNTEAFF

D: NA
J: TRBJ1-1
size: NA
V: TRBV28
CDR3: CASTKAGVAGNTEAFF

D: NA
J: TRBJ1-4
size: NA
V: TRBV30
CDR3: CAWNTVANEKLFF

D: TRBD2
J: TRBJ2-3
size: NA
V: TRBV24-1
CDR3: CATTGAGGTDTQYF

D: TRBD1
J: TRBJ1-1
size: once
V: TRBV10-3
CDR3: CAIKLDRGPEAFF

D: NA
J: TRBJ2-7
size: NA
V: TRBV6-4
CDR3: CASSDEYSYEQYF

D: NA
J: TRBJ1-2
size: NA
V: TRBV6-2/TRBV6-3
CDR3: CASSDGRNYGYTF

D: NA
J: TRBJ2-5
size: NA
V: TRBV7-3
CDR3: CASSAGWGETQYF

D: NA
J: TRBJ1-4
size: NA
V: TRBV5-1
CDR3: CASKPGVQSNEKLFF

D: NA
J: TRBJ1-3
size: NA
V: TRBV18
CDR3: CASSPSHGGSSGNTIYF